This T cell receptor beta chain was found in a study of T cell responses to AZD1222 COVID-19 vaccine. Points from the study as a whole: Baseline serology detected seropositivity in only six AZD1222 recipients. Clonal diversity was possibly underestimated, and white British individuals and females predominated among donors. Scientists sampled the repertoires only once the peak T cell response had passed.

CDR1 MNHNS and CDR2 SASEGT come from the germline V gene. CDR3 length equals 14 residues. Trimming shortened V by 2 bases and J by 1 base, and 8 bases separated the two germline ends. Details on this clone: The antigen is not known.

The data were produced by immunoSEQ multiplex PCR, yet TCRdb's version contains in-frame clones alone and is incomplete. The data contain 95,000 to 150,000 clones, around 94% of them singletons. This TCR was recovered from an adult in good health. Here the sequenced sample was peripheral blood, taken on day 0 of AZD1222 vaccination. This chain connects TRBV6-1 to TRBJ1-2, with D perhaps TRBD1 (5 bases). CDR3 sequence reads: CASSELGLNYGYTF. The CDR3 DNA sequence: TGTGCCAGCAGTGAACTGGGACTTAACTATGGCTACACCTTC.